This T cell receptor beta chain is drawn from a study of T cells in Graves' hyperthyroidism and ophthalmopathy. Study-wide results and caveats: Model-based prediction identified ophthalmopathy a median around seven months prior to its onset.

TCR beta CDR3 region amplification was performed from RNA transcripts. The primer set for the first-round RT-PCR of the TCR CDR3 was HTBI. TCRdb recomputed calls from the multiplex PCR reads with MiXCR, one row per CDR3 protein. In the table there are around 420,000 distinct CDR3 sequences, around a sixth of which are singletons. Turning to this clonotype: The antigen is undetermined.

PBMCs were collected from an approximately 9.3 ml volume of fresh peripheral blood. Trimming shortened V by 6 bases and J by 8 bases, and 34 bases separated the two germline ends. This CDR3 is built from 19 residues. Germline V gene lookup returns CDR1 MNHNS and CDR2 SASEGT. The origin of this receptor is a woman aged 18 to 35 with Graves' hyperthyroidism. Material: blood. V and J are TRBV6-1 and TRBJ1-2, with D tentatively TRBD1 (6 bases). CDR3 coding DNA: TGTGCCAGCAGACATCTTCTACCCGGGACACGGGCCCTACCCCCCGGCTACACCTTC. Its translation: CASRHLLPGTRALPPGYTF.